A selection of T cell receptor beta chains follows, all from one sample in a study of T cell responses to AZD1222 COVID-19 vaccine. Method: immunoSEQ multiplex PCR; TCRdb's copy keeps in-frame clones and lacks some. The sample consists of 35,000 to 55,000 clones, around 80% of them appearing once. The material was peripheral blood, obtained 28 days after the second dose of the MenACWY control vaccine. These receptors all stem from an adult who received the MenACWY meningococcal vaccine as a control. Each CDR3 is given with its conserved first and last residue. A D gene is named only where the DNA matches it firmly. Rows give clone size only sometimes, using once, few, many, or a class for an expanded clone.

v_call	j_call	d_call	clone_size	cdr3_aa	cdr3_nt
TRBV24-1	TRBJ2-1	NA	NA	CATSDTKTVTREQFF	TGTGCCACCAGTGATACTAAAACAGTTACAAGAGAGCAGTTCTTC
TRBV27	TRBJ1-5	NA	NA	CASSLGQPNQPQHF	TGTGCCAGCAGTTTAGGGCAGCCCAATCAGCCCCAGCATTTT
TRBV5-5	TRBJ1-5	NA	NA	CASSLGHGIGNQPQHF	TGTGCCAGCAGCTTGGGACATGGTATTGGCAATCAGCCCCAGCATTTT
TRBV9	TRBJ2-3	NA	NA	CASSQLDSLGTDTQYF	TGTGCCAGCAGCCAATTGGACAGTTTAGGCACAGATACGCAGTATTTT
TRBV7-9	TRBJ1-4	NA	NA	CASSLSRQLTATNEKLFF	TGTGCCAGCAGCTTATCCCGACAGTTGACCGCAACTAATGAAAAACTGTTTTTT
TRBV11-2	TRBJ2-1	NA	NA	CASSLQILSSYNEQFF	TGTGCCAGCAGCCTACAGATCCTGAGCTCCTACAATGAGCAGTTCTTC
TRBV5-1	TRBJ2-2	NA	few	CASSSEPTTGNTGELFF	TGCGCCAGCAGCTCAGAGCCAACGACAGGGAACACCGGGGAGCTGTTTTTT
TRBV5-1	TRBJ1-2	TRBD1	once	CASSFQGQGANGYTF	TGCGCCAGCAGCTTTCAGGGACAGGGGGCGAATGGCTACACCTTC
TRBV18	TRBJ2-3	NA	once	CASSPYGRGGPDTQYF	TGTGCCAGCTCACCCTATGGGCGGGGTGGTCCAGATACGCAGTATTTT
TRBV29-1	TRBJ2-5	NA	NA	CSAPYRGLGETQYF	TGCAGCGCCCCGTATCGGGGCTTGGGAGAGACCCAGTACTTC
TRBV19	TRBJ2-2	NA	NA	CASSTDSHTGELFF	TGTGCCAGTAGTACGGACAGCCACACCGGGGAGCTGTTTTTT
TRBV18	TRBJ1-1	NA	NA	CASSPDRSDAFF	TGTGCCAGCTCACCAGACAGAAGCGATGCTTTCTTT
TRBV2	TRBJ1-2	NA	few	CASSPRGAQKRRAF	TGTGCCAGCAGCCCGCGGGGGGCGCAGAAACGTCGAGCCTTC
TRBV28	TRBJ2-5	TRBD2	NA	CASSFPHAGGAETQYF	TGTGCCAGCAGTTTTCCCCACGCGGGAGGGGCAGAGACCCAGTACTTC
TRBV5-1	TRBJ1-3	NA	NA	CASSLGQGFNTIYF	TGCGCCAGCAGCTTGGGGCAGGGGTTCAACACCATATATTTT
TRBV28	TRBJ2-7	NA	NA	CASSLVGSEQYF	TGTGCCAGCAGTTTAGTAGGAAGCGAGCAGTACTTC
TRBV28	TRBJ2-2	NA	NA	CASSSPGGSTGELFF	TGTGCCAGCAGTTCTCCCGGAGGGAGCACCGGGGAGCTGTTTTTT
TRBV30	TRBJ2-5	NA	NA	CAWGKTEYQETQYF	TGTGCCTGGGGTAAGACGGAGTACCAAGAGACCCAGTACTTC
TRBV11-2	TRBJ2-7	TRBD1	NA	CASSGWAQGFHEQYF	TGTGCCAGCAGCGGATGGGCACAGGGGTTCCACGAGCAGTACTTC
TRBV28	TRBJ2-3	NA	NA	CASISSFKDTQYF	TGTGCCAGCATATCGTCATTCAAAGATACGCAGTATTTT
TRBV30	TRBJ2-5	NA	few	CAWSVPGYQETQYF	TGTGCCTGGAGTGTACCGGGGTACCAAGAGACCCAGTACTTC
TRBV28	TRBJ1-1	NA	NA	CASSLGPTRRMAFF	TGTGCCAGCAGTTTAGGCCCGACAAGGAGGATGGCTTTCTTT
TRBV28	TRBJ2-1	TRBD1	NA	CASSSAGQGYNEQFF	TGTGCCAGCAGTTCAGCGGGACAGGGGTACAATGAGCAGTTCTTC
TRBV19	TRBJ2-7	NA	NA	CASSIAHSGQGEQYF	TGTGCCAGTAGTATAGCGCATAGTGGCCAGGGCGAGCAGTACTTC
TRBV28	TRBJ2-1	TRBD1	NA	CASSSTWDRRYNEQFF	TGTGCCAGCAGTTCCACTTGGGACAGGAGGTACAATGAGCAGTTCTTC
TRBV9	TRBJ1-1	TRBD1	few	CASSEPQGLYLYVTEAFF	TGTGCCAGCAGCGAACCACAGGGGCTATACTTATACGTTACTGAAGCTTTCTTT
TRBV7-8	TRBJ2-1	TRBD1	NA	CASSLGTAVYNEQFF	TGTGCCAGCAGCTTGGGGACAGCAGTCTACAATGAGCAGTTCTTC
TRBV2	TRBJ1-6	NA	NA	CASSGFGSSYNSPLHF	TGTGCCAGCAGTGGTTTTGGGAGCTCCTATAATTCACCCCTCCACTTT
TRBV19	TRBJ2-1	TRBD1	NA	CASTSHRDRGDNEQFF	TGTGCCAGTACAAGTCACCGGGACAGGGGAGACAATGAGCAGTTCTTC
TRBV6-5	TRBJ1-6	NA	NA	CASNKNSPLHF	TGTGCCAGCAATAAGAATTCACCCCTCCACTTT
TRBV2	TRBJ1-6	TRBD1	NA	CASSGQGANSPLHF	TGTGCCAGCAGTGGACAGGGGGCTAATTCACCCCTCCACTTT
TRBV29-1	TRBJ1-4	NA	once	CSVTGLNEKLFF	TGCAGCGTTACTGGGCTTAATGAAAAACTGTTTTTT
TRBV2	TRBJ1-1	TRBD1	NA	CASKLQGAMNTEAFF	TGTGCCAGCAAGCTACAGGGGGCGATGAACACTGAAGCTTTCTTT
TRBV28	TRBJ2-7	TRBD1	NA	CASSPYPRDRERYEQYF	TGTGCCAGCAGTCCCTACCCCCGGGACAGGGAACGCTACGAGCAGTACTTC
TRBV28	TRBJ2-2	NA	NA	CASSDGNTGELFF	TGTGCCAGCAGTGACGGGAACACCGGGGAGCTGTTTTTT
TRBV9	TRBJ2-3	TRBD2	NA	CASSPGTSGRRDTQYF	TGTGCCAGCAGCCCCGGGACTAGCGGGAGGCGGGATACGCAGTATTTT
TRBV7-9	TRBJ2-2	TRBD1	NA	CASSQAGTGRTGELFF	TGTGCCAGCAGCCAAGCCGGGACAGGGAGGACCGGGGAGCTGTTTTTT
TRBV15	TRBJ1-5	NA	NA	CATRATPSSNQPQHF	TGTGCCACCAGGGCGACCCCCAGTAGCAATCAGCCCCAGCATTTT
TRBV18	TRBJ1-5	NA	NA	CASSPGNQPQHF	TGTGCCAGCTCACCGGGGAATCAGCCCCAGCATTTT
TRBV3-1/TRBV3-2	TRBJ1-2	NA	NA	CASSSWGAMYGYTF	TGTGCCAGCAGCTCCTGGGGGGCCATGTATGGCTACACCTTC
TRBV19	TRBJ2-1	NA	once	CASREGIHSYNEQFF	TGTGCCAGCCGAGAGGGGATCCACTCCTACAATGAGCAGTTCTTC
TRBV10-2	TRBJ1-6	TRBD1	NA	CASEEGDSDNSPLHF	TGCGCCAGCGAAGAAGGGGACAGCGATAATTCACCCCTCCACTTT
TRBV3-1/TRBV3-2	TRBJ2-1	NA	NA	CASSVAGGAREQFF	TGTGCCAGCAGCGTCGCTGGAGGGGCGAGAGAGCAGTTCTTC
TRBV9	TRBJ1-3	TRBD1	NA	CASSVLGTAGNTIYF	TGTGCCAGCAGCGTACTCGGGACAGCTGGAAACACCATATATTTT
TRBV2	TRBJ2-5	NA	NA	CASRRLDVNQETQYF	TGTGCCAGCAGGAGGTTGGACGTCAACCAAGAGACCCAGTACTTC
TRBV5-4	TRBJ2-1	NA	NA	CASSPALGRGSYNEQFF	TGTGCCAGCAGCCCCGCTCTGGGACGGGGCTCCTACAATGAGCAGTTCTTC
TRBV12-5	TRBJ1-1	NA	few	CAKPMRGEAFF	TGTGCTAAACCGATGAGGGGTGAAGCTTTCTTT
TRBV27	TRBJ2-1	TRBD2	once	CASSLTSGNNEQFF	TGTGCCAGCAGTCTGACTAGCGGCAACAATGAGCAGTTCTTC
TRBV5-1	TRBJ2-7	TRBD2	few	CASSMGLAGVYEQYF	TGCGCCAGCAGCATGGGACTAGCGGGAGTTTACGAGCAGTACTTC
TRBV18	TRBJ1-5	NA	NA	CASPGAEGGGQPQHF	TGTGCCAGCCCTGGAGCGGAGGGCGGGGGTCAGCCCCAGCATTTT
TRBV6-5	TRBJ2-3	TRBD1	medium-sized	CASSPGDRPDTQYF	TGTGCCAGCAGCCCCGGGGACAGGCCAGATACGCAGTATTTT
TRBV18	TRBJ1-2	NA	NA	CASSGRGGLLYGYTF	TGTGCCAGCTCTGGACGGGGGGGATTACTCTATGGCTACACCTTC
TRBV28	TRBJ2-3	NA	NA	CASSLDSTDTQYF	TGTGCCAGCAGTTTGGACAGCACAGATACGCAGTATTTT
TRBV5-1	TRBJ1-1	NA	NA	CASSLGTGRGTEAFF	TGCGCCAGCAGCTTGGGAACAGGGAGGGGCACTGAAGCTTTCTTT
TRBV5-1	TRBJ2-3	NA	NA	CASSLRAFTDTQYF	TGCGCCAGCAGCTTGAGAGCTTTCACAGATACGCAGTATTTT
TRBV9	TRBJ1-6	NA	many	CASSVTVNSPLHF	TGTGCCAGCAGCGTAACAGTTAATTCACCCCTCCACTTT
TRBV28	TRBJ2-2	NA	NA	CASSPRGTGELFF	TGTGCCAGCAGTCCGAGGGGCACCGGGGAGCTGTTTTTT
TRBV14	TRBJ1-6	NA	once	CASSQPSPPNSPLHF	TGTGCCAGCAGCCAACCCTCCCCTCCTAATTCACCCCTCCACTTT